This TCR beta chain was recovered during a study of blood T cell repertoires in COVID-19. The table came from immunoSEQ multiplex PCR; TCRdb's copy has only in-frame clones and leaves some out. The data contain hundreds of thousands of clones, around 87% of them singletons. CDR3 length: 17 amino acids. CDR1 is ENHRY and CDR2 is SYGVKD in the germline V gene. Trimming stripped 3 bases from V and 4 bases from J, with 19 bases between. Sequencing was carried out using peripheral blood. The source is a woman between 40 and 55 years old who had recovered from COVID-19. The gene calls are TRBV10-3 and TRBJ1-5, with D uncertain. CDR3 nucleotides: TGTGCCATCAGTGATAGGCCAGGTGAAGCTCTTAATCAGCCCCAGCATTTT. It yields the protein CAISDRPGEALNQPQHF.